The 30 T cell receptor beta chains listed next were all sequenced from one sample in a study of T cell repertoires in cytomegalovirus infection. Via MiXCR, TCRdb re-called the reads, giving one row per CDR3 protein. The sample contains fewer than 650,000 distinct CDR3 sequences, approximately 40% of which appear only once. Their recognized antigens are unknown. The sequencing used cultured PBMCs, collected from culture after CMV antigen stimulation. Receptors were obtained from a human donor in good health (CMV status not recorded). Some clones in this sample may be carry-over from other donors' samples.

The CDR3: CASSDTTSAPRPRDTQYF. The CDR3 DNA reads TGTGCCAGCAGCGATACCACTAGCGCCCCTCGACCTCGAGATACGCAGTATTTT. V usage is TRBV5-6 and J usage is TRBJ2-3; 7 bases map to TRBD2. The CDR3 is made up of 18 amino acids. The germline CDR1 and CDR2 sequences are SGHDT and YYEEEE. The trim removed 4 bases at V and 5 bases at J, leaving 19 bases unmatched.

This clonotype was seen only a few times. The chain links TRBV7-9 to TRBJ2-7; TRBD2 matches 7 bases. The trim removed 7 bases at V and 3 bases at J, leaving 12 bases unmatched. Looked up from germline, CDR1 is SEHNR and CDR2 is FQNEAQ (reference sequence). The CDR3 contains 15 residues. The chain's CDR3 is CASTRGVPNFYEQYF. In nucleotides, the CDR3 is TGTGCCAGCACCCGGGGGGTCCCTAACTTCTACGAGCAGTACTTC.

This clonotype was seen many times. The chain carries TRBV7-2 and TRBJ2-5, with 7 positions matching TRBD2. Germline CDR1 and CDR2: SGHTA and FQGNSA. V lost 10 bases, J lost 5 bases, and 10 bases stayed unmatched. The CDR3 is 13 amino acids. CDR3 region: CAIVGGGRETQYF. In DNA form, the CDR3 reads TGTGCCATCGTGGGGGGGGGAAGGGAGACCCAGTACTTC.

The chain's CDR3 is CASSLYRGQLAGGGDTQYF. The CDR3 DNA follows: TGTGCCAGCAGCCTTTACAGGGGTCAACTAGCGGGGGGGGGAGATACGCAGTATTTT. The V and J genes are TRBV7-2 and TRBJ2-3; 13 bases map to TRBD2. The V gene's germline CDR1 is SGHTA and CDR2 FQGNSA. There are 19 residues in the CDR3. With V trimmed by 5 bases and J by 5 bases, 16 bases remained unmatched.

This clonotype was counted only a few times. The rearrangement uses TRBV6-1 and TRBJ1-2; perhaps TRBD1 as D (5 bases). The CDR3 covers 15 residues. V lost 5 bases to trimming and J lost 8 bases, with 21 bases between them. Germline values: CDR1 MNHNS, CDR2 SASEGT. This CDR3 reads CASSRTSGGVAGYTF. DNA of the CDR3: TGTGCCAGCAGTCGAACGAGCGGGGGGGTGGCGGGCTACACCTTC.

The gene calls are TRBV7-2 and TRBJ2-1; possibly TRBD2 for D (5 bases). Germline CDR1 and CDR2: SGHTA and FQGNSA. The CDR3 extends over 15 amino acids. Trimming pared 0 bases from V and 10 bases from J, leaving 16 bases between. CDR3 loop: CASSLAASRVREQFF. CDR3 bases: TGTGCCAGCAGCTTAGCCGCTTCGCGGGTCCGAGAGCAGTTCTTC.

This sequence joins TRBV7-1 and TRBJ2-1, with 9 bases that match TRBD1. TRBV7-1 is sorted into the ORF group, with uncertain function. This CDR3 spans 16 amino acids. V gave up 4 bases and J gave up 7 bases; unmatched junction bases: 11. In nucleotides, the CDR3 is TGTGCCAGCAGCTACAACACAGGGGGCAGGTGGAATGAGCAGTTCTTC. Protein sequence: CASSYNTGGRWNEQFF.

A note on this clonotype: At one boundary the junction diverges from the germline segment, which might be a read error. This chain joins TRBV4-1 and TRBJ2-3; possibly TRBD1 or TRBD2 for D (6 bases each). This CDR3 is 16 amino acids long. The germline V gene has CDR1 MGHRA and CDR2 YSYEKL. CDR3 amino acids: CASSQGSGASTDTQYF. The CDR3 bases are TGTGCCAGCAGCCAAGGGTCGGGGGCTAGCACAGATACGCAGTATTTT.

The chain couples TRBV5-8 to TRBJ2-4; possible D gene TRBD2, 5 bases. The CDR3 spans 13 residues. V was cut by 4 bases and J by 8 bases, with 13 bases left in between. Germline-derived CDR1 and CDR2 are SGHTS and YDEGEE. CDR3 protein: CASSLGEGDIQYF. The CDR3 region has the DNA TGTGCCAGCAGCCTCGGAGAGGGTGACATTCAGTACTTC.

This clonotype was detected many times. This sequence joins TRBV7-2 and TRBJ1-2, with 7 bases fitting TRBD1. The V and J ends lost 7 bases and 5 bases, in that order; junction bases with no gene match: 16. CDR3 length: 16 residues. Germline V gives CDR1 SGHTA, CDR2 FQGNSA. In nucleotides, the CDR3 is TGTGCCAGCACCCTTAGGGGGCCCGGGACAGATTATGGCTACACCTTC. It is translated as CASTLRGPGTDYGYTF.

The gene calls are TRBV7-2 and TRBJ2-1; 14 nucleotides align to TRBD2. Germline V gene lookup returns CDR1 SGHTA and CDR2 FQGNSA. CDR3 length equals 18 residues. J was trimmed by 9 bases and V by 3 bases; bases with no gene match: 13. CDR3 residues: CASSFLLMTSGGGGEQFF. The CDR3 DNA follows: TGTGCCAGCAGCTTCCTTTTGATGACTAGCGGGGGGGGAGGTGAGCAGTTCTTC.

The V call is TRBV7-2, the J call TRBJ2-7; 7 bases line up with TRBD1. CDR1 SGHTA and CDR2 FQGNSA come from the germline V gene. The trim removed 4 bases at V and 4 bases at J, leaving 7 bases unmatched. The CDR3 has 14 amino acids. The CDR3 DNA reads as TGTGCCAGCAGCTCCACAGGGGCGGCGTACGAGCAGTACTTC. Protein sequence: CASSSTGAAYEQYF.

CDR3 in DNA: TGTGCCAGCAGTGCCGGACAGGGTACACCCAGGAGGAACATTCAGTACTTC. Translating it yields CASSAGQGTPRRNIQYF. The chain links TRBV2 to TRBJ2-4; 8 nucleotides align to TRBD1. The CDR3 is made up of 17 amino acids. The germline V gene has CDR1 SNHLY and CDR2 FYNNEI. Trimming took 4 bases from V and 7 from J; bases not matched to a gene: 15. The variable domain in full, with the rest retrieved from reference TRBV2 and TRBJ2-4, is EPEVTQTPSHQVTQMGQEVILRCVPISNHLYFYWYRQILGQKVEFLVSFYNNEISEKSEIFDDQFSVERPDGSNFTLKIRSTKLEDSAMYFCASSAGQGTPRRNIQYFGAGTRLSVL.

The chain recombines TRBV7-8 with TRBJ1-1, with D possibly matching TRBD1 (5 bases). This CDR3 region has 13 residues. Trimming took 1 base from V and 7 from J, leaving 10 bases between them. In germline, CDR1 is SGHVS, CDR2 FQNEAQ. The CDR3 nucleotides read TGTGCCAGCAGCTTAGTTTCGACAGATGAAGCTTTCTTT. Encoded protein: CASSLVSTDEAFF.

This clonotype was counted a few times. The chain employs TRBV20-1 and TRBJ1-5, with TRBD1 matching 8 bases. Trimming took 1 base from V and 7 from J; bases not matched to a gene: 12. CDR3 size: 16 residues. Germline V gene sequence: CDR1 DFQATT, CDR2 SNEGSKA (reference sequence). CDR3: CSARGLSDRGDQPQHF. CDR3 in DNA: TGCAGTGCTAGAGGGCTTTCAGACAGGGGAGACCAGCCCCAGCATTTT.

This clonotype showed up many times. The J gene is TRBJ2-5, the V gene TRBV7-2; D not certain. V was trimmed by 2 bases and J by 1 base, leaving 8 bases between them. Germline V lookup: CDR1 SGHTA, CDR2 FQGNSA. There are 14 residues in the CDR3. This CDR3 reads CASSLSKAQETQYF. CDR3 bases: TGTGCCAGCAGCTTATCGAAGGCCCAAGAGACCCAGTACTTC.

The chain couples TRBV4-1 to TRBJ2-1; TRBD1 might be the D (5 bases). CDR1 is MGHRA, CDR2 YSYEKL, per germline. The CDR3 runs to 13 residues. Trimming shortened V by 0 bases and J by 9 bases, and 9 bases separated the two germline ends. CDR3 DNA sequence: TGCGCCAGCAGCCAAGAACAGGCGATTGAGCAGTTCTTC. Amino acids: CASSQEQAIEQFF.

This clonotype was seen a handful of times. V gene TRBV7-2 combines with J gene TRBJ2-7, with 10 bases identical to TRBD2. The CDR3 extends over 14 amino acids. The trim removed 5 bases at V and 3 bases at J, leaving 4 bases unmatched. Germline CDR1 is SGHTA and CDR2 is FQGNSA. Written as DNA, the CDR3 is TGTGCCAGCAGCCTTACTAGCGGGGACTACGAGCAGTACTTC. It codes for CASSLTSGDYEQYF.

Note on this clonotype: An end of the junction does not agree with germline; a read error may underlie this. V is TRBV2 and J is TRBJ2-7, with 9 bases that match TRBD1. This CDR3 region has 14 residues. Germline V CDR1 and CDR2: SNHLY, FYNNEI. The CDR3 is CATSDPGQGYEQYF. The CDR3 DNA reads TGTGCCACCAGTGATCCGGGACAGGGCTACGAGCAGTACTTC.

The chain recombines TRBV6-2 or TRBV6-3 with TRBJ2-3, with TRBD2 matching 9 bases. The junction had 11 bases not matched to a gene; V was cut back by 3 bases and J by 1 base. Germline CDR1 and CDR2: MNHEY and SVGEGT. This CDR3 contains 18 residues. The CDR3 sequence: CASSYWPQASGGTDTQYF. The CDR3 bases are TGTGCCAGCAGTTATTGGCCTCAGGCTAGCGGGGGCACAGATACGCAGTATTTT.

This clonotype was picked up many times. The V call is TRBV7-2, the J call TRBJ2-7; D is ambiguous. Trimming removed 2 bases at V and 3 bases at J, with 8 bases between. Germline V gene sequence: CDR1 SGHTA, CDR2 FQGNSA. The CDR3 has 13 residues. This CDR3 reads CASSLSRYYEQYF. The CDR3 DNA is TGTGCCAGCAGCTTAAGCAGGTACTACGAGCAGTACTTC. Full variable domain (rest looked up from reference TRBV7-2 and TRBJ2-7): GAGVSQSPSNKVTEKGKDVELRCDPISGHTALYWYRQSLGQGLEFLIYFQGNSAPDKSGLPSDRFSAERTGGSVSTLTIQRTQQEDSAVYLCASSLSRYYEQYFGPGTRLTVT.

This clonotype was counted ten times or more. J is TRBJ1-6 and V is TRBV28; the match to TRBD1 covers 7 bases. This CDR3 has 15 amino acids. The V segment lost 2 bases and the J segment 10 bases; nucleotides outside the gene matches: 8. Germline values: CDR1 MDHEN, CDR2 SYDVKM. The CDR3: CASSLVVGGGSPLHF. The CDR3 bases are TGTGCCAGCAGTTTAGTCGTAGGGGGCGGATCACCCCTCCACTTT.

V and J are TRBV5-4 and TRBJ1-2; D is ambiguous. The V gene lost 0 bases and the J gene lost 7 bases, with 10 bases spanning the gap. Germline V gene lookup returns CDR1 SGHNT and CDR2 YYREEE (reference sequence). This CDR3 comprises 13 residues. Written as DNA, the CDR3 is TGTGCCAGCAGCTTGGAGGGTTGGGGTGGCTACACCTTC. Its protein product is CASSLEGWGGYTF.

The genes are TRBV6-6 and TRBJ1-4, with a tentative D call TRBD1 (5 bases). CDR3 length: 13 residues. The V end lost 5 bases, the J end lost 8 bases, and 12 bases lay between the germline ends. CDR1 and CDR2 from the germline V gene are MNHNY and SVGAGI (reference sequence). CDR3 residues: CASSGDVEEKLFF. CDR3 bases: TGTGCCAGCAGTGGGGACGTCGAAGAAAAACTGTTTTTT.

This clonotype has a handful of counts. V and J are TRBV6-6 and TRBJ1-5; D is undetermined. CDR1 and CDR2 from the germline V gene are MNHNY and SVGAGI (reference sequence). V lost 8 bases to trimming and J lost 3 bases, with 11 bases between them. This CDR3 contains 13 residues. CDR3 sequence reads: CASSYGDNQPQHF. The CDR3 DNA sequence: TGTGCCAGCTCTTATGGCGACAATCAGCCCCAGCATTTT.

Points on this clonotype: This may arise from a read error, as a much more abundant clone is one base away. This chain's CDR3 is CASSLDEQFF. The CDR3 DNA sequence: TGTGCCAGCAGCTTAGATGAGCAGTTCTTC. The chain has TRBV7-4 and TRBJ2-1; the D is unclear. Trimming took 1 base from V and 8 from J, leaving 0 bases between them. The V gene's germline CDR1 is SGHVT and CDR2 SQSDAQ. CDR3 length equals 10 residues.

In its sample, this clonotype was seen a few times. This chain uses TRBV20-1 with TRBJ2-3; 8 nucleotides align to TRBD1. The CDR3 sequence is 16 residues long. Unmatched junction bases numbered 9, after V lost 2 bases and J lost 2 bases. From germline, CDR1 is DFQATT and CDR2 SNEGSKA (reference sequence). The CDR3 bases are TGCAGTGCTAGAAGGTCCCAGGGGGCCTTCACAGATACGCAGTATTTT. Translated: CSARRSQGAFTDTQYF.

This clonotype has only a few counts. J is TRBJ2-3 and V is TRBV3-1, with D perhaps matching TRBD2 (6 bases). The CDR3 is 17 amino acids. CDR1 is LGHDT and CDR2 is YNNKEL in the germline V gene (reference sequence). Deletions cut 4 bases from V and 6 bases from J, with 23 bases between. DNA for the CDR3: TGTGCCAGCAGCCCGCAAATAAGGGGCGGGGTTGACGATACGCAGTATTTT. Translating it yields CASSPQIRGGVDDTQYF.

This clonotype was seen repeatedly, ten times or more. The chain links TRBV7-2 to TRBJ2-1; a weak D match, TRBD2 (7 bases). This CDR3 has 16 residues. V was cut by 8 bases and J by 7 bases, with 24 bases left in between. Germline lookup yields CDR1 SGHTA and CDR2 FQGNSA. The chain's CDR3 is CASASGPRGAGNEQFF. The CDR3 nucleotides read TGTGCCAGCGCCAGTGGTCCCCGGGGGGCCGGAAATGAGCAGTTCTTC.

This clonotype was found a few times. The V and J genes are TRBV7-9 and TRBJ2-5; D is perhaps TRBD1 or TRBD2 (5 bases each). The CDR3 consists of 16 residues. Trimming left V 4 bases short and J 5 bases short, with 20 bases between. Germline CDR1 SEHNR, CDR2 FQNEAQ (reference sequence). The CDR3 reads CASSSNEGWPRETQYF. The CDR3 nucleotides read TGTGCCAGCAGCTCAAACGAGGGGTGGCCCAGGGAGACCCAGTACTTC.